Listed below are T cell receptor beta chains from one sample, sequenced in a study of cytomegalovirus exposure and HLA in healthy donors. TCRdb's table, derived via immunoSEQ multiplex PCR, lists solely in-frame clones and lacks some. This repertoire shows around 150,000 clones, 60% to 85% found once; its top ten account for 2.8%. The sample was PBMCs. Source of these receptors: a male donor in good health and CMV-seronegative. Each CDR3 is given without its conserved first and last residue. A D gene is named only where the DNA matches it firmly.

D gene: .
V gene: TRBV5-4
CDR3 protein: ASSLEGGSSYNEQF

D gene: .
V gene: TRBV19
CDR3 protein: ACSRGAGVGNQPQH

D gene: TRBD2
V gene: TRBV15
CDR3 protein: ATMGLPGLAGGNEQF

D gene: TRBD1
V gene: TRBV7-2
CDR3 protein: ASRPGDRHDTEAF

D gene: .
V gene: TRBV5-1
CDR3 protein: ASSSLGGPEETQY

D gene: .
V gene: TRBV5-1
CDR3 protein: ASSNNRNTEAF

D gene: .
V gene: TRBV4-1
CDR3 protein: ASSQGGLADYSYEQY

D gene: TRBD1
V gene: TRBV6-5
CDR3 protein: ASSLGTGRTYEQY

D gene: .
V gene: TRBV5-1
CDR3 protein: ASSLRGSSSGNTIY

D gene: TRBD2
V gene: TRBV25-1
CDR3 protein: ASSEGGVCEQY

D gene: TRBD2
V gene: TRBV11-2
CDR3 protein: ASSPGLASEQF

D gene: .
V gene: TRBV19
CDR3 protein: ASSMNELAGRSYGYT

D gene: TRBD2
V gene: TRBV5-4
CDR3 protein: ASSSWTSGAYEQY

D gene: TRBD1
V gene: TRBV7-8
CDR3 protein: ASSFNLGDRTYEQY

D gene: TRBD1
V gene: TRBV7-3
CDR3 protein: ASSPPDRAGGELF

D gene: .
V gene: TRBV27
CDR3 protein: ASSLRMNTEAF

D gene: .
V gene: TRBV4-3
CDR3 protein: ASSQDVRGETQY

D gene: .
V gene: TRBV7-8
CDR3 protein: ASSFLAGGAGTEAF

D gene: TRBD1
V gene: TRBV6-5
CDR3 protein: ASTGTGRDYGYT

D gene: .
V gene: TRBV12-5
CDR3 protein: ASGLGGLEPQH

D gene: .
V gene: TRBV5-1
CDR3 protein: ASSIGTNTEAF

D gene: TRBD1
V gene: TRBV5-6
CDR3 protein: ASSYRDRVFGEQY

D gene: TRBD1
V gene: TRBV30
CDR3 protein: AWSPTGFSDEQY

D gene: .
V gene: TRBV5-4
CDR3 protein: ASSLAGAGNQPQH

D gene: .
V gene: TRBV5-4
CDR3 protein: ASSSDSGVHAF

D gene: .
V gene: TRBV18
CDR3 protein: ASSPGRGGTEAF

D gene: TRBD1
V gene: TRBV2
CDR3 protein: ASSGGQPNPQH

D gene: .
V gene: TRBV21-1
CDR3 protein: ASSRQRNEQF